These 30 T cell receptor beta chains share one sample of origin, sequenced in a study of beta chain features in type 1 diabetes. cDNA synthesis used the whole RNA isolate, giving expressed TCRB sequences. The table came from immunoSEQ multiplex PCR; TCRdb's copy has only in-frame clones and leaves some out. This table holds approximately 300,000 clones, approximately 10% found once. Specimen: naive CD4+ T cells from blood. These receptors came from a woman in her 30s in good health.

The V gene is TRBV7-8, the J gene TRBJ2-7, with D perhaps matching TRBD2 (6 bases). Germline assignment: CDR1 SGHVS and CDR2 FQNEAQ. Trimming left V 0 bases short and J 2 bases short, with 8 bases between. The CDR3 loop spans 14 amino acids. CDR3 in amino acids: CASSLAGGTYEQYF. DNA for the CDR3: TGTGCCAGCAGCTTAGCGGGGGGAACCTACGAGCAGTACTTC.

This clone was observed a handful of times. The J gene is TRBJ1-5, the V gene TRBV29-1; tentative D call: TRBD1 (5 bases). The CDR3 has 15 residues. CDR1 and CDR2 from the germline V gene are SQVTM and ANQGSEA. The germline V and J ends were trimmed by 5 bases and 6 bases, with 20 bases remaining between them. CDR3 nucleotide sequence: TGCAGCGTTTCCGAAGGGACGGCCGGGGGTCAGCCCCAGCATTTT. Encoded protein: CSVSEGTAGGQPQHF.

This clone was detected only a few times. CDR3: CASSPDYQYQETQYF. CDR3 nucleotides: TGTGCCAGCAGCCCGGACTACCAGTACCAAGAGACCCAGTACTTC. The V and J genes are TRBV7-2 and TRBJ2-5; TRBD2 is a possible D gene (6 bases). The ends were cut back, 5 bases at V and 0 bases at J, with 13 bases in the middle. CDR3 length equals 15 residues. Looked up from germline, CDR1 is SGHTA and CDR2 is FQGNSA.

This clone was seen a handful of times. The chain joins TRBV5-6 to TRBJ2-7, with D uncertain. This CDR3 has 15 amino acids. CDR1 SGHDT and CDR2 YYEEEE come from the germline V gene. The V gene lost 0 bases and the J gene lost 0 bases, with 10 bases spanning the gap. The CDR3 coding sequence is TGTGCCAGCAGCTTGGCCCGTAGAACCTCCTACGAGCAGTACTTC. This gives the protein CASSLARRTSYEQYF.

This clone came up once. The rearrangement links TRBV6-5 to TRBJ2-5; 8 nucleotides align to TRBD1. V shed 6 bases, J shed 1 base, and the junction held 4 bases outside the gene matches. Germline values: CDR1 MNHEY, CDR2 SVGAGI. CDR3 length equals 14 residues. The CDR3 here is CASSQTGVQETQYF. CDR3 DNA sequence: TGTGCCAGCAGCCAGACAGGGGTCCAAGAGACCCAGTACTTC.

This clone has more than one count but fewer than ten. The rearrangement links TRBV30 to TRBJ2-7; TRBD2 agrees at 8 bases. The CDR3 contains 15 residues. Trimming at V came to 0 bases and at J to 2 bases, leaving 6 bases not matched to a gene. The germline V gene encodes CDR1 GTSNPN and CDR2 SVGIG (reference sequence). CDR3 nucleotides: TGTGCCTGGAGTGTGGCTAGCGGGTTACCCTACGAGCAGTACTTC. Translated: CAWSVASGLPYEQYF.

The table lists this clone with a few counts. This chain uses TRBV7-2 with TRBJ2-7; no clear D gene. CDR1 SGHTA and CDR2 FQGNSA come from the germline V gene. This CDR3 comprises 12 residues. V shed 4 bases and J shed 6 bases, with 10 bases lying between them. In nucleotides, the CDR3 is TGTGCCAGCAGCTACGAGGCTCGCGAGCAGTACTTC. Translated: CASSYEAREQYF.

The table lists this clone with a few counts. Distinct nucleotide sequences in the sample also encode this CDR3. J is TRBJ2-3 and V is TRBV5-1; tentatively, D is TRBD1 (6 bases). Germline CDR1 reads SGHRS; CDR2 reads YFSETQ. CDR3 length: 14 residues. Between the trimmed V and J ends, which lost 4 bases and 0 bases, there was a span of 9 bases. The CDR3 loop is CASSLGQSTDTQYF. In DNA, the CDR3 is TGCGCCAGCAGCCTAGGACAGAGCACAGATACGCAGTATTTT.

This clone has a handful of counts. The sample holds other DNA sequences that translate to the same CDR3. In nucleotides, the CDR3 is TGTGCCAGCTCACCACCGAGCGGAAGCACAGATACGCAGTATTTT. Its translation: CASSPPSGSTDTQYF. V gene TRBV18 combines with J gene TRBJ2-3, with D possibly being TRBD2 (5 bases). CDR1 and CDR2 from the germline V gene are KGHSH and LQKENI. The CDR3 sequence is 15 residues long. Trimming pared 0 bases from V and 0 bases from J, leaving 7 bases between.

In DNA, the CDR3 is TGTGCCAGCAGTGAACAAAGGGAGTATGGCTACACCTTC. It translates to CASSEQREYGYTF. V is TRBV6-1 and J is TRBJ1-2; D not resolved. CDR1 is MNHNS and CDR2 is SASEGT in the germline V gene. The CDR3 is 13 residues long. Between the trimmed V and J ends, which lost 2 bases and 5 bases, there was a span of 9 bases.

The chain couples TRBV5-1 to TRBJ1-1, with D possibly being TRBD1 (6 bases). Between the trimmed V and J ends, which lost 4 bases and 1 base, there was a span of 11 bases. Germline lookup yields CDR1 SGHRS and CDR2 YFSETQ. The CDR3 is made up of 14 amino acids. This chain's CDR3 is CASSRDTTNTEAFF. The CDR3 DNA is TGCGCCAGCAGCCGGGACACTACGAACACTGAAGCTTTCTTT.

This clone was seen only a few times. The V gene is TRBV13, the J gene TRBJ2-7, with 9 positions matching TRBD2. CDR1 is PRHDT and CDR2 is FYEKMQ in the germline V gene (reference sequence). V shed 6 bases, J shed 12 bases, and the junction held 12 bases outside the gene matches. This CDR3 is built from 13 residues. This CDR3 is CASRGGSGSRWYF. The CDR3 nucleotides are TGTGCCAGCAGGGGGGGTAGCGGGAGCCGTTGGTACTTC.

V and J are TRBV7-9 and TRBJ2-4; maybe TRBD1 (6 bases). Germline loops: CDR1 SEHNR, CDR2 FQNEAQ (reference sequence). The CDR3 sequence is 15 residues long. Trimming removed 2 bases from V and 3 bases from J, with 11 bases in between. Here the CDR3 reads CASSLQGQVKNIQYF. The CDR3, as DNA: TGTGCCAGCAGCTTACAGGGACAAGTCAAAAACATTCAGTACTTC.

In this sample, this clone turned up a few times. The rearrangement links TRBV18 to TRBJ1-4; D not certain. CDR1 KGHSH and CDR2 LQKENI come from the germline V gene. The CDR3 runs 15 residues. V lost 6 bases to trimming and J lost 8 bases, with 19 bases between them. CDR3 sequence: CASSRSEGLEEKLFF. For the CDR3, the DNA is TGTGCCAGCTCCCGGTCGGAGGGCCTTGAGGAAAAACTGTTTTTT.

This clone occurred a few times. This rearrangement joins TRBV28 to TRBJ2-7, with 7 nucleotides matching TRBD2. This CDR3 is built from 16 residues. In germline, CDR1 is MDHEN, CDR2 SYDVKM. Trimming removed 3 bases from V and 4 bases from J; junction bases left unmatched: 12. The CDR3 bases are TGTGCCAGCAGTTTTAGGCGGGAGAGGTGGGGGTACGAGCAGTACTTC. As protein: CASSFRRERWGYEQYF.

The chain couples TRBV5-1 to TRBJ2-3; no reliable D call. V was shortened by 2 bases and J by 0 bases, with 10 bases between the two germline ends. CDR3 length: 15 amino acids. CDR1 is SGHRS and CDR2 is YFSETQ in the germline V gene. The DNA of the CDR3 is TGCGCCAGCAGCTTCTTACTGGAGAGCACAGATACGCAGTATTTT. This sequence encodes CASSFLLESTDTQYF.

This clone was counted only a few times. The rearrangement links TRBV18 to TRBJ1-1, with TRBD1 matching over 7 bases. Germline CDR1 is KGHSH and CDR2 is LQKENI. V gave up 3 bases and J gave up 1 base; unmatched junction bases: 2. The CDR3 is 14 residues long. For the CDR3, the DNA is TGTGCCAGCTCACCCGGGACAGCGAACACTGAAGCTTTCTTT. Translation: CASSPGTANTEAFF.

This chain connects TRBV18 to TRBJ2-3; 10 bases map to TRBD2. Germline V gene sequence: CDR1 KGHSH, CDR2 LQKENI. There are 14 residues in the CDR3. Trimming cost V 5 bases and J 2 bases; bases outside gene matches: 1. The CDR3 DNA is TGTGCCAGCTCAGGGACTAGCGCCACAGATACGCAGTATTTT. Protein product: CASSGTSATDTQYF.

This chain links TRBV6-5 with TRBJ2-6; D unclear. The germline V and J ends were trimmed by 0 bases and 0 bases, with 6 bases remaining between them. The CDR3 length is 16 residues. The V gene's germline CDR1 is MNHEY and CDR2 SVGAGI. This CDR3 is CASSYSFGSGANVLTF. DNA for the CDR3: TGTGCCAGCAGTTACTCGTTCGGCTCTGGGGCCAACGTCCTGACTTTC.

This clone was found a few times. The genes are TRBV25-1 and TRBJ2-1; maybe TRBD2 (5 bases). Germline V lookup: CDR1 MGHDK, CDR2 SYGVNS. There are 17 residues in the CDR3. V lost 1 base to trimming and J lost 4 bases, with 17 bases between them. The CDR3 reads CASSEWSRGRRYNEQFF. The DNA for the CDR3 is TGTGCCAGCAGTGAATGGAGTCGAGGGAGAAGATACAATGAGCAGTTCTTC.

The CDR3 bases are TGTGCCAGCACCGCGGACAGGGCCTCTCGTCAGCCCCAGCATTTT. It encodes CASTADRASRQPQHF. This chain links TRBV2 with TRBJ1-5, with 8 bases lining up with TRBD1. Germline CDR1 reads SNHLY; CDR2 reads FYNNEI. This CDR3 comprises 15 residues. V dropped 7 bases and J dropped 6; count of bases not matched to a gene: 11.

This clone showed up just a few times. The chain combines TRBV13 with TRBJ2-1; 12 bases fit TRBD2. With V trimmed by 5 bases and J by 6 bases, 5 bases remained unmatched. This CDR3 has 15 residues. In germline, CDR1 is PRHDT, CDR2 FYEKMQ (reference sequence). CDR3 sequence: CASSRGTSGFNEQFF. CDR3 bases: TGTGCCAGCAGCCGCGGGACTAGCGGGTTCAATGAGCAGTTCTTC.

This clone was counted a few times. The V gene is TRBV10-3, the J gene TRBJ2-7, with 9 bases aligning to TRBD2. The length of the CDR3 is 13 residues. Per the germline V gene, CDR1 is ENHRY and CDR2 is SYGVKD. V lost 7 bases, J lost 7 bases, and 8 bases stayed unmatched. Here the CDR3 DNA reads TGTGCCATCATGTCAGTAGCGGGAGAGGAGCAGTACTTC. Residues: CAIMSVAGEEQYF.

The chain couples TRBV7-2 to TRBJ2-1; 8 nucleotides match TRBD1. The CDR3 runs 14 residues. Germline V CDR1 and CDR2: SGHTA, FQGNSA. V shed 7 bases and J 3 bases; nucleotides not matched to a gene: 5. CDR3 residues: CASTRTGNYNEQFF. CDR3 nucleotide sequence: TGTGCCAGCACCCGGACAGGGAACTACAATGAGCAGTTCTTC.

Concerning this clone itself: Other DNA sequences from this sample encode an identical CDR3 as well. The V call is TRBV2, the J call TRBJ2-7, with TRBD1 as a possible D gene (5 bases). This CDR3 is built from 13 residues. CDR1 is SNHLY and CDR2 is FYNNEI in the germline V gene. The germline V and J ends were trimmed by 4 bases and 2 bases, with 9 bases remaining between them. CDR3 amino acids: CASSVGQTYEQYF. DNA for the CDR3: TGTGCCAGCAGTGTGGGGCAGACCTACGAGCAGTACTTC.

The CDR3 sequence: CASILAAQGGEQYF. CDR3 bases: TGTGCCAGCATACTAGCGGCCCAAGGGGGCGAGCAGTACTTC. The V and J genes are TRBV28 and TRBJ2-7; 8 bases are shared with TRBD2. The CDR3 is 14 residues long. Trimming removed 7 bases from V and 6 bases from J; junction bases left unmatched: 11. Germline V gene sequence: CDR1 MDHEN, CDR2 SYDVKM.

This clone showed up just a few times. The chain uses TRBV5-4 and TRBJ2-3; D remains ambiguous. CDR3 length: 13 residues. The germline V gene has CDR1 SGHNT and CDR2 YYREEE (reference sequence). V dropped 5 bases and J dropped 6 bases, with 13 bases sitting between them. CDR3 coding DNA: TGTGCCAGCAGACCTGGCGGCTCGGATACGCAGTATTTT. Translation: CASRPGGSDTQYF.

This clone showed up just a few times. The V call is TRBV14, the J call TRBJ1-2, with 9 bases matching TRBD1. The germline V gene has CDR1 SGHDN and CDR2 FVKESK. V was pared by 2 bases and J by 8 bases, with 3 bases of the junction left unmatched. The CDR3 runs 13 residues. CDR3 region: CASSQTGGKGYTF. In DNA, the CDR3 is TGTGCCAGCAGCCAAACAGGGGGCAAAGGCTACACCTTC.

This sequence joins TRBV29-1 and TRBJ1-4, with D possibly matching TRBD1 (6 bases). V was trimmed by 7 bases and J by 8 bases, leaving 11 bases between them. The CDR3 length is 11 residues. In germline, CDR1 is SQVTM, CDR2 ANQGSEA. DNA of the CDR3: TGCAGCGGGGGGCTAAACGAAAAACTGTTTTTT. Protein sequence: CSGGLNEKLFF.

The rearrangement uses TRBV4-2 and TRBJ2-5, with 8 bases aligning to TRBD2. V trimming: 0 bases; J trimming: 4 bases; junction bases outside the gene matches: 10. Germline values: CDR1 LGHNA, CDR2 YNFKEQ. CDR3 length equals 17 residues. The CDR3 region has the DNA TGTGCCAGCAGCCAAGAAAACGCGGGAGGTCCCCGAGAGACCCAGTACTTC. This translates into CASSQENAGGPRETQYF.